The clone carrying this T cell receptor beta chain was counted many times. The sample originates from a study of CD8 T cells in ankylosing spondylitis. Generation of TCR beta libraries employed quantitative 5'-RACE incorporating molecular barcodes. Each CDR3 protein is one row after TCRdb ran MiXCR on the 5' RACE reads. The repertoire includes around 40,000 distinct CDR3 sequences, 2.5% to 3% of them detected once, and 4.6% sits in the top ten. The trim removed 8 bases at V and 5 bases at J, leaving 11 bases unmatched. There are 15 residues in the CDR3. Germline lookup yields CDR1 SGDLS and CDR2 YYNGEE.

The receptor's source is a male donor with ankylosing spondylitis or in good health (not recorded which). Material: blood, either unsorted or a sorted T cell fraction (not recorded which). The V call is TRBV9, the J call TRBJ2-5, with TRBD2 matching over 11 bases. The CDR3 loop reads CASSLSGREGETQYF. Here the CDR3 DNA reads TGTGCCAGTTCCCTTAGCGGGAGGGAAGGGGAGACCCAGTACTTC.